This T cell receptor beta chain was documented in a study of blood T cell repertoires in COVID-19. Study-level background: The origin of the acute and convalescent COVID-19 samples was the United States, Italy and Spain. T cells, B-cell-depleted T cells, or PBMCs supplied cDNA or gDNA.

The assay was immunoSEQ multiplex PCR, and TCRdb's table has in-frame clones only and misses some. The sample carries around 35,000 clones, 85% to 90% recorded once. CDR1 WSHSY and CDR2 SAAADI come from the germline V gene. CDR3 length: 15 residues. V shed 5 bases and J 10 bases; nucleotides not matched to a gene: 7. Sequencing was carried out using peripheral blood. The sequence was obtained from a human donor in a cohort sampled during active COVID-19. The chain carries TRBV10-2 and TRBJ2-1; 14 bases map to TRBD2. The CDR3 nucleotides read TGCGCCAGCAGTCCGGGACTAGCGGGAGTCGTAGAGCAGTTCTTC. It is translated as CASSPGLAGVVEQFF.